The 12 T cell receptor beta chains below all came from one sample that was sequenced in a study of blood T cell repertoires in COVID-19. Generated by immunoSEQ multiplex PCR, the TCRdb table keeps only in-frame clones and is missing some. The table has 150,000 or so clones, approximately 88% seen once; the top ten hold around 14%. Sequenced: peripheral blood. The source of these receptors is a man aged 18 to 35 with active or convalescent COVID-19.

The J gene is TRBJ2-7, the V gene TRBV18; TRBD2 agrees at 9 bases. The CDR3 runs 19 residues. Germline V gene sequence: CDR1 KGHSH, CDR2 LQKENI. Trimming removed 3 bases from V and 5 bases from J; junction bases left unmatched: 20. The CDR3 protein is CASSPLSRVFLGLANEQYF. The CDR3, as DNA: TGTGCCAGCTCACCTCTTTCCCGGGTTTTTTTGGGACTAGCAAACGAGCAGTACTTC.

Regarding this clone: The junction differs from germline at one of its ends, possibly a read error. The rearrangement links TRBV7-9 to TRBJ2-3, with TRBD1 matching 8 bases. The length of the CDR3 is 15 residues. The V gene's germline CDR1 is SEHNR and CDR2 FQNEAQ (reference sequence). CDR3 region: CASSLGQGDTDTQYF. The CDR3 nucleotides are TGTGCCAGCAGTTTAGGACAGGGTGACACAGATACGCAGTATTTT.

The rearrangement links TRBV11-2 to TRBJ1-1; D remains ambiguous. The germline CDR1 and CDR2 sequences are SGHAT and FQNNGV. The CDR3 runs 11 residues. Trimming stripped 4 bases from V and 7 bases from J, with 7 bases between. The DNA of the CDR3 is TGTGCCAGCAGCTCCGGAGTTGAAGCTTTCTTT. It specifies CASSSGVEAFF.

This chain connects TRBV5-1 to TRBJ2-7; 8 bases align to TRBD2. Looked up from germline, CDR1 is SGHRS and CDR2 is YFSETQ. CDR3 size: 15 residues. V dropped 1 base and J dropped 6; count of bases not matched to a gene: 9. DNA of the CDR3: TGCGCCAGCAGCTTGTTCGGGAGGGAAGTCCGCGAGCAGTACTTC. Translation: CASSLFGREVREQYF.

The rearrangement joins TRBV7-2 to TRBJ2-3; the D gene is possibly TRBD2 (5 bases). Deletions cut 7 bases from V and 1 base from J, with 15 bases between. The CDR3 has 15 amino acids. Germline V gene lookup returns CDR1 SGHTA and CDR2 FQGNSA. CDR3 nucleotides: TGTGCCAGCACAATTGACGGGAAAGGCACAGATACGCAGTATTTT. Protein sequence: CASTIDGKGTDTQYF.

The chain uses TRBV27 and TRBJ1-5, with 7 bases fitting TRBD1. With 0 bases clipped from V and 7 bases from J, the junction kept 9 bases outside the gene matches. Germline CDR1 reads MNHEY; CDR2 reads SMNVEV (reference sequence). This CDR3 comprises 16 residues. The CDR3 DNA is TGTGCCAGCAGTTTATCGTCCCAGGGGGGAGTACAGCCCCAGCATTTT. This codes for CASSLSSQGGVQPQHF.

V and J are TRBV3-1 (or the pseudogene TRBV3-2) and TRBJ2-5, with 8 positions matching TRBD2. The CDR3 extends over 15 amino acids. The V gene end was trimmed by 0 bases and the J gene end by 7 bases; junction bases not matched to a gene: 7. Germline values: CDR1 LGHDT, CDR2 YNNKEL (reference sequence). DNA of the CDR3: TGTGCCAGCAGCCAAGATTTCGGGGGGGAAGGGACCCAGTACTTC. This translates into CASSQDFGGEGTQYF.

CDR3 amino acids: CASSVALGTGADTQYF. For the CDR3, the DNA is TGTGCCAGCAGCGTAGCTTTGGGGACAGGGGCAGATACGCAGTATTTT. The gene calls are TRBV9 and TRBJ2-3; 10 nucleotides align to TRBD1. The ends lost 0 bases at V and 4 bases at J; junction bases unmatched: 5. Germline lookup yields CDR1 SGDLS and CDR2 YYNGEE. There are 16 residues in the CDR3.

The J gene is TRBJ2-7, the V gene TRBV3-1 (or the pseudogene TRBV3-2); D ambiguous. The V gene's germline CDR1 is LGHDT and CDR2 YNNKEL (reference sequence). V gave up 1 base and J gave up 0 bases, with 10 bases separating them. This CDR3 contains 15 residues. The CDR3 nucleotides are TGTGCCAGCAGCCAAGGGGCTACGTACTCCTACGAGCAGTACTTC. Amino acids: CASSQGATYSYEQYF.

The chain couples TRBV7-2 to TRBJ1-2; D may be TRBD1 (6 bases). In germline, CDR1 is SGHTA, CDR2 FQGNSA. Deletions cut 3 bases from V and 8 bases from J, with 25 bases between. The CDR3 is made up of 17 amino acids. The CDR3 sequence is CASSFPAGARGAGGYTF. The DNA of the CDR3 is TGTGCCAGCAGCTTCCCAGCAGGGGCCCGGGGAGCGGGAGGCTACACCTTC.

The chain has TRBV19 and TRBJ2-7; D not resolved. The CDR3 extends over 13 amino acids. The V end lost 5 bases, the J end lost 1 base, and 9 bases lay between the germline ends. Germline V gene data show CDR1 as LNHDA and CDR2 as SQIVND (reference sequence). CDR3 nucleotide sequence: TGTGCCAGTAGTCGGGTCCATTCCTACGAGCAGTACTTC. This codes for CASSRVHSYEQYF.

The V gene is TRBV18, the J gene TRBJ2-5; TRBD2 aligns across 15 bases. Trimming cost V 4 bases and J 2 bases; bases outside gene matches: 2. This CDR3 comprises 16 residues. Germline-derived CDR1 and CDR2 are KGHSH and LQKENI. The DNA for the CDR3 is TGTGCCAGCTCACTTGGACTAGCGGGAGGGCAAGAGACCCAGTACTTC. Translated: CASSLGLAGGQETQYF.